Shown below are 23 T cell receptor beta chains from a single sample sequenced in a study of T cells after posttransplantation cyclophosphamide. Controls had myeloablative marrow grafts with methotrexate and calcineurin inhibitor, sampled at 1 year. Generated by immunoSEQ multiplex PCR, the TCRdb table keeps only in-frame clones and is missing some. The sample records roughly 20,000 clones, more than 70% being singletons. The material sequenced was PBMCs, taken after an allogeneic stem cell transplant with a calcineurin inhibitor and methotrexate. The receptors derive from a female patient aged 50-60 years who received an allogeneic stem cell transplant from an unrelated donor, was CMV-positive, and had chronic GVHD only. Some T cells may arise from the graft donor.

This chain connects TRBV9 to TRBJ2-2; 7 bases are shared with TRBD2. Germline CDR1 is SGDLS and CDR2 is YYNGEE. The CDR3 contains 16 residues. V trimming: 0 bases; J trimming: 2 bases; junction bases outside the gene matches: 4. For the CDR3, the DNA is TGTGCCAGCAGCGTAGTGGCGGGAGTAAACACCGGGGAGCTGTTTTTT. It encodes CASSVVAGVNTGELFF.

The V gene is TRBV28, the J gene TRBJ2-1; D is undetermined. Trimming removed 3 bases from V and 6 bases from J, with 12 bases in between. This CDR3 has 14 residues. CDR1 and CDR2 from the germline V gene are MDHEN and SYDVKM. The CDR3 sequence is CASSLTEPGNEQFF. In DNA form, the CDR3 reads TGTGCCAGCAGTTTGACTGAACCGGGCAATGAGCAGTTCTTC.

The V and J genes are TRBV18 and TRBJ2-7; possibly TRBD2 for D (5 bases). Germline V gene data show CDR1 as KGHSH and CDR2 as LQKENI. V dropped 0 bases and J dropped 6 bases, with 15 bases sitting between them. The CDR3 contains 15 residues. CDR3 sequence reads: CASSPPERRGFEQYF. The CDR3, as DNA: TGTGCCAGCTCACCACCGGAGCGGAGAGGATTCGAGCAGTACTTC.

The CDR3 protein is CASSFNRGTGPGELFF. The CDR3, as DNA: TGTGCCAGCAGTTTCAATCGAGGGACAGGTCCCGGGGAGCTGTTTTTT. The chain combines TRBV27 with TRBJ2-2; 8 bases are a match to TRBD1. CDR3 length equals 16 residues. The V gene's germline CDR1 is MNHEY and CDR2 SMNVEV (reference sequence). With V trimmed by 3 bases and J by 6 bases, 9 bases remained unmatched.

CDR3 in amino acids: CASSGRDREDTQYF. The CDR3 DNA is TGTGCCAGCAGTGGAAGGGACAGGGAAGATACGCAGTATTTT. The chain combines TRBV6-1 with TRBJ2-3; 9 positions match TRBD1. The germline CDR1 and CDR2 sequences are MNHNS and SASEGT. The CDR3 spans 14 residues. The junction had 4 bases not matched to a gene; V was cut back by 4 bases and J by 5 bases.

V is TRBV5-4 and J is TRBJ2-2, with D perhaps matching TRBD2 (5 bases). The CDR3 sequence is 13 residues long. V lost 4 bases to trimming and J lost 6 bases, with 10 bases between them. Germline V gene data show CDR1 as SGHNT and CDR2 as YYREEE (reference sequence). CDR3 in DNA: TGTGCCAGCAGCCCACTAGGGTCCGGGGAGCTGTTTTTT. This gives the protein CASSPLGSGELFF.

This chain uses TRBV9 with TRBJ2-5; the D is unclear. CDR3 length: 15 residues. Germline CDR1 is SGDLS and CDR2 is YYNGEE. V lost 4 bases and J 0 bases, leaving 13 bases between the germline ends. The CDR3 bases are TGTGCCAGCAGCTCCGGAGTACTGCACCAAGAGACCCAGTACTTC. Protein sequence: CASSSGVLHQETQYF.

This clone showed up just a few times. The chain has TRBV27 and TRBJ2-1; D not certain. Per the germline V gene, CDR1 is MNHEY and CDR2 is SMNVEV (reference sequence). V lost 5 bases, J lost 3 bases, and 17 bases lay in between. This CDR3 spans 16 amino acids. CDR3 loop: CASSPADQTFYNEQFF. In nucleotides, the CDR3 is TGTGCCAGCAGTCCCGCCGACCAGACATTCTACAATGAGCAGTTCTTC.

This clone was counted a few times. This sequence joins TRBV23-1 and TRBJ2-7; tentative D call: TRBD1 (5 bases). TRBV23-1 is classed as an ORF, of uncertain function. V was trimmed by 1 base and J by 3 bases, leaving 13 bases between them. The length of the CDR3 is 15 residues. CDR3 sequence reads: CASSQLRQTYYEQYF. The DNA for the CDR3 is TGCGCCAGCAGTCAATTAAGACAGACGTACTACGAGCAGTACTTC.

The genes are TRBV6-5 and TRBJ1-3; D unresolved. The CDR3 consists of 14 residues. Germline V gives CDR1 MNHEY, CDR2 SVGAGI. Trimming took 8 bases from V and 4 from J, leaving 15 bases between them. CDR3 in DNA: TGTGCCAGCCATAGAGGGAGGAACGGAAACACCATATATTTT. Its protein is CASHRGRNGNTIYF.

On this clone: One end of the junction does not line up with germline, which may come from a read error. The V call is TRBV9, the J call TRBJ2-2; perhaps TRBD2 as D (5 bases). CDR3 length: 15 residues. Germline-derived CDR1 and CDR2 are SGDLS and YYNGEE. The CDR3 is CASTLADSNTGELLF. CDR3 sequence (DNA): TGTGCCAGCACCCTAGCAGACTCGAACACCGGGGAGCTGCTTTTT.

The CDR3 DNA sequence: TGCAGCGTTGAAGACCCGGGACTAGCGGGAGGGGAATCCATAAATGAGCAGTTCTTC. Amino acid sequence: CSVEDPGLAGGESINEQFF. The V gene is TRBV29-1, the J gene TRBJ2-1, with 16 bases that match TRBD2. V dropped 0 bases and J dropped 7; count of bases not matched to a gene: 12. From germline, CDR1 is SQVTM and CDR2 ANQGSEA. The CDR3 length is 19 residues.

This chain connects TRBV5-4 to TRBJ2-5; TRBD2 might be the D (6 bases). The CDR3 is 16 residues long. Germline V gene data show CDR1 as SGHNT and CDR2 as YYREEE (reference sequence). V was pared by 4 bases and J by 2 bases, with 18 bases between. The CDR3 DNA is TGTGCCAGCAGCGCGGTTGGCAGGGAGGTTCAAGAGACCCAGTACTTC. Translating it yields CASSAVGREVQETQYF.

The chain has TRBV5-1 and TRBJ2-2; TRBD2 is a possible D gene (6 bases). Per the germline V gene, CDR1 is SGHRS and CDR2 is YFSETQ. Trimming took 3 bases from V and 3 from J, leaving 12 bases between them. The length of the CDR3 is 15 residues. The CDR3 DNA follows: TGCGCCAGCAGCTCCCGGACTACAGACACCGGGGAGCTGTTTTTT. Protein product: CASSSRTTDTGELFF.

The chain carries TRBV13 and TRBJ2-3; D possibly corresponds to TRBD2 (5 bases). The germline V gene has CDR1 PRHDT and CDR2 FYEKMQ (reference sequence). With 1 base removed from V and 0 bases from J, the gap between germline ends came to 11 bases. The CDR3 totals 16 residues. CDR3 sequence: CASSLVGSGSTDTQYF. CDR3 nucleotides: TGTGCCAGCAGCTTAGTGGGGTCGGGGAGCACAGATACGCAGTATTTT.

V usage is TRBV5-4 and J usage is TRBJ2-5; 13 positions match TRBD2. V shed 3 bases and J 2 bases; nucleotides not matched to a gene: 10. This CDR3 has 18 amino acids. Germline V gives CDR1 SGHNT, CDR2 YYREEE (reference sequence). The CDR3 region is CASSYPAGTSGVQETQYF. As DNA, the CDR3 is TGTGCCAGCAGCTACCCCGCCGGGACTAGCGGGGTACAAGAGACCCAGTACTTC.

In this sample, this clone turned up once. This chain links TRBV5-1 with TRBJ1-1; possibly TRBD1 for D (6 bases). Germline CDR1 and CDR2: SGHRS and YFSETQ. The CDR3 is 13 residues long. Trimming cost V 3 bases and J 4 bases, with 10 bases left between them. The CDR3 region has the DNA TGCGCCAGCAGCTCACAGGGCGGCACTGAAGCTTTCTTT. Translated, it gives CASSSQGGTEAFF. The whole variable domain, remainder taken from reference TRBV5-1 and TRBJ1-1, is KAGVTQTPRYLIKTRGQQVTLSCSPISGHRSVSWYQQTPGQGLQFLFEYFSETQRNKGNFPGRFSGRQFSNSRSEMNVSTLELGDSALYLCASSSQGGTEAFFGQGTRLTVV.

The genes are TRBV10-1 and TRBJ1-5; D is ambiguous. This CDR3 contains 15 residues. From germline, CDR1 is WNHNN and CDR2 SYGVQD (reference sequence). Trimming took off 7 bases at V and 0 bases at J, with 13 bases between the two ends. The CDR3 nucleotides read TGCGCCAGCAAGAGAGGCAGCCCTAGCAATCAGCCCCAGCATTTT. Amino acids: CASKRGSPSNQPQHF.

The chain has TRBV28 and TRBJ2-3; TRBD1 is a possible D gene (5 bases). This CDR3 has 15 residues. V was pared by 3 bases and J by 0 bases, with 10 bases between. CDR1 is MDHEN, CDR2 SYDVKM, per germline. The CDR3 spells CASSFLDRSTDTQYF. The CDR3 DNA sequence: TGTGCCAGCAGTTTCCTAGACAGAAGCACAGATACGCAGTATTTT.

The chain couples TRBV12-5 to TRBJ2-5; D not certain. V was trimmed by 1 base and J by 1 base, leaving 4 bases between them. CDR1 LGHNT and CDR2 FRNRAP come from the germline V gene. This CDR3 region has 13 residues. The CDR3 region has the DNA TGTGCTAGTGGTTTGGGCAGCCAAGAGACCCAGTACTTC. It codes for CASGLGSQETQYF.

The genes are TRBV19 and TRBJ2-3; 8 positions match TRBD2. Unmatched junction bases numbered 5, after V lost 5 bases and J lost 1 base. The CDR3 is 15 amino acids. The germline CDR1 and CDR2 sequences are LNHDA and SQIVND (reference sequence). The DNA for the CDR3 is TGTGCCAGTAGTTTTTTAGCGGGACGCACAGATACGCAGTATTTT. Translating it yields CASSFLAGRTDTQYF.

V gene TRBV28 combines with J gene TRBJ1-5; perhaps TRBD1 as D (5 bases). CDR1 is MDHEN, CDR2 SYDVKM, per germline. Deletions cut 3 bases from V and 1 base from J, with 7 bases between. The CDR3 is made up of 14 amino acids. The CDR3: CASSLGGSNQPQHF. The CDR3 DNA is TGTGCCAGCAGTTTGGGGGGAAGCAATCAGCCCCAGCATTTT.

This clone was seen just once. This rearrangement joins TRBV6-6 to TRBJ2-5; TRBD2 agrees at 7 bases. J lost 2 bases, V lost 6 bases, and 12 bases had no gene match. Germline CDR1 is MNHNY and CDR2 is SVGAGI (reference sequence). CDR3 length: 16 amino acids. The DNA for the CDR3 is TGTGCCAGCAGGCATCTAGCGGACAAGCTTCAAGAGACCCAGTACTTC. This sequence encodes CASRHLADKLQETQYF.